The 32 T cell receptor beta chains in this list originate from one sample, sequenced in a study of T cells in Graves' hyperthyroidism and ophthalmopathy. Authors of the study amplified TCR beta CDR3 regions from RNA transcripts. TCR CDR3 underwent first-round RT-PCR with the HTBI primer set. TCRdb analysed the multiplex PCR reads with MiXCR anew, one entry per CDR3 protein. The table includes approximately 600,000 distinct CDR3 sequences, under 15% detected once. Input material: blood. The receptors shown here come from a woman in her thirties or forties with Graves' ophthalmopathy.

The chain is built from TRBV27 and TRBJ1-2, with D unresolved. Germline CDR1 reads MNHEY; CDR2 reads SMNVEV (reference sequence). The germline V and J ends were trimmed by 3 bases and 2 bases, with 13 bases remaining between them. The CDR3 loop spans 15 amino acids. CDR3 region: CASSFSLNTNYGYTF. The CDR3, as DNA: TGTGCCAGCAGTTTTTCACTGAACACAAACTATGGCTACACCTTC.

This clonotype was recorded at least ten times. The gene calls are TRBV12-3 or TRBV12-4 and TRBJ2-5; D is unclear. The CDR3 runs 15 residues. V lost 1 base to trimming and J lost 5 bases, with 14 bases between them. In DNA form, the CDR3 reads TGTGCCAGCAGTTTAGACACTACGGAGAGCGAGACCCAGTACTTC. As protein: CASSLDTTESETQYF.

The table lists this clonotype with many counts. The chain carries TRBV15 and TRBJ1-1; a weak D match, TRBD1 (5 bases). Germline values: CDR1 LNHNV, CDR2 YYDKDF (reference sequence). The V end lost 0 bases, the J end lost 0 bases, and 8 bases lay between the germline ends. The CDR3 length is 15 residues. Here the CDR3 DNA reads TGTGCCACCAGCAGAGACCGGGGCCTGAACACTGAAGCTTTCTTT. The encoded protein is CATSRDRGLNTEAFF.

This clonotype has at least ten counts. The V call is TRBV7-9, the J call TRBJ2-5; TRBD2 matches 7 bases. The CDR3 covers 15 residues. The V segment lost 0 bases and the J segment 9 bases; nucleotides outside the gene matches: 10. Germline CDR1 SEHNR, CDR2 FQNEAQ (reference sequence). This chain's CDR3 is CASSLATSLSWAQYF. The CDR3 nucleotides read TGTGCCAGCAGCTTAGCGACTAGCCTTAGTTGGGCCCAGTACTTC.

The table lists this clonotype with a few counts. The CDR3 sequence is CASSFPGTASEAFF. The CDR3 bases are TGTGCCAGCAGCTTCCCCGGGACAGCCTCTGAAGCTTTCTTT. J is TRBJ1-1 and V is TRBV7-8; 7 positions match TRBD1. The CDR3 has 14 residues. The germline CDR1 and CDR2 sequences are SGHVS and FQNEAQ. V trimming: 3 bases; J trimming: 6 bases; junction bases outside the gene matches: 7.

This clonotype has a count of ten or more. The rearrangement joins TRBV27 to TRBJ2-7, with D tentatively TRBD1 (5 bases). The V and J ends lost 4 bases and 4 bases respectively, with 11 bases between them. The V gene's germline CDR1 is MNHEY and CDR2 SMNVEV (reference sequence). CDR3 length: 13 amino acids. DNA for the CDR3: TGTGCCAGCAGTTCCAGGGTTGCGTACGAGCAGTACTTC. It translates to CASSSRVAYEQYF.

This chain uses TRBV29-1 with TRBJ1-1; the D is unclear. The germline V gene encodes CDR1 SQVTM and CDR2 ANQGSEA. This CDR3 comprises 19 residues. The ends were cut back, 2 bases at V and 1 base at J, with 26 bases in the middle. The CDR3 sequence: CSVEIPSELGIRGNTEAFF. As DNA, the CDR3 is TGCAGCGTTGAAATCCCCTCGGAGTTAGGGATTAGAGGGAACACTGAAGCTTTCTTT.

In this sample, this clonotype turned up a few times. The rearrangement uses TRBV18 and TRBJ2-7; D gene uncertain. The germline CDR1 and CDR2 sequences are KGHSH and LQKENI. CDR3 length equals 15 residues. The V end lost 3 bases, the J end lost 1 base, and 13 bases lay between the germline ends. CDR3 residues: CASSPQKGGSYEQYF. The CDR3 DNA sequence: TGTGCCAGCTCACCTCAGAAGGGCGGTTCCTACGAGCAGTACTTC. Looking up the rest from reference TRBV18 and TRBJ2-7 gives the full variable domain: NAGVMQNPRHLVRRRGQEARLRCSPMKGHSHVYWYRQLPEEGLKFMVYLQKENIIDESGMPKERFSAEFPKEGPSILRIQQVVRGDSAAYFCASSPQKGGSYEQYFGPGTRLTVT.

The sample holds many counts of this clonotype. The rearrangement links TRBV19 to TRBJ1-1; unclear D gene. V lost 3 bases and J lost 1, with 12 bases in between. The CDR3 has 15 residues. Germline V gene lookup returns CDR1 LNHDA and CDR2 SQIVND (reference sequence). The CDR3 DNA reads TGTGCCAGTAGTATCAACAATGGCGGGAACACTGAAGCTTTCTTT. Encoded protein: CASSINNGGNTEAFF.

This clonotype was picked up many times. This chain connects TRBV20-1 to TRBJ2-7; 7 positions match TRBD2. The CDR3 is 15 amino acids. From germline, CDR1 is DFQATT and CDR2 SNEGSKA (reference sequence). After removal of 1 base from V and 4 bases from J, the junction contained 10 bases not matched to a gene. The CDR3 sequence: CSARVWGTTTYEQYF. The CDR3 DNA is TGCAGTGCTAGAGTCTGGGGGACTACCACTTACGAGCAGTACTTC.

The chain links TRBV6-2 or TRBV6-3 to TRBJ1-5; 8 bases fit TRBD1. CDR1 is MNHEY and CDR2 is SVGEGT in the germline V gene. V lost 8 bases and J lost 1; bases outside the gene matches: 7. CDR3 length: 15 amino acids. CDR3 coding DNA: TGTGCCAGCGTTCGACAGGGGTTGAGCAATCAGCCCCAGCATTTT. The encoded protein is CASVRQGLSNQPQHF.

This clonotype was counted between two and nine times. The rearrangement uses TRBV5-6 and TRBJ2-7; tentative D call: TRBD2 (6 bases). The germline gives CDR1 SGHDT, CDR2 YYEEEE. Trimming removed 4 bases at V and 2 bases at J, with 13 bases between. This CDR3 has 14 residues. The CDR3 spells CASSVREPAYEQYF. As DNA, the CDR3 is TGTGCCAGCAGCGTACGGGAGCCAGCCTACGAGCAGTACTTC.

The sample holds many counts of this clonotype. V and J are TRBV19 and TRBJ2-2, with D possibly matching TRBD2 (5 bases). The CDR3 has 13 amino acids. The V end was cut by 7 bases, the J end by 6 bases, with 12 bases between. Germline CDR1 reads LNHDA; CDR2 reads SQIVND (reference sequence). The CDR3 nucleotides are TGTGCCAGTAACCCGCTCGGGGCCGGGGAGCTGTTTTTT. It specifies CASNPLGAGELFF.

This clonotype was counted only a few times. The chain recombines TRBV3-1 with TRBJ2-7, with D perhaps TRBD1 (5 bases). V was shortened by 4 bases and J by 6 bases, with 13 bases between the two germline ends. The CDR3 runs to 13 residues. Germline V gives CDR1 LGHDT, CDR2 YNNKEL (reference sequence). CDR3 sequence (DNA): TGTGCCAGCAGCCCGCTAGGCACAGGCGAGCAGTACTTC. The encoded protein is CASSPLGTGEQYF.

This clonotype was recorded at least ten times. This chain's CDR3 is CASRGQGRETQYF. The CDR3 bases are TGTGCCAGCAGGGGACAGGGGAGAGAGACCCAGTACTTC. The rearrangement uses TRBV28 and TRBJ2-5; 10 bases agree with TRBD1. V gave up 6 bases and J gave up 4 bases; unmatched junction bases: 2. The CDR3 runs to 13 residues. Germline CDR1 is MDHEN and CDR2 is SYDVKM.

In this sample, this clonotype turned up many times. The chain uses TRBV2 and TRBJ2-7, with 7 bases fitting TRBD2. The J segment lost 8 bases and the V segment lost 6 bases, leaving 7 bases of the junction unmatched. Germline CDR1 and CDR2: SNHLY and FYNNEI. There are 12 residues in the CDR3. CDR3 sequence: CASRTAGVKQYF. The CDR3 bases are TGTGCCAGCAGAACCGCGGGAGTTAAGCAGTACTTC.

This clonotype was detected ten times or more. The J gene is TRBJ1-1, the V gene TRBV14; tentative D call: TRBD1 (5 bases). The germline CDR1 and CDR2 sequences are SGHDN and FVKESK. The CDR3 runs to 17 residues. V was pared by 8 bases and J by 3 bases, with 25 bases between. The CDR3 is CASRRLGAVEGDTEAFF. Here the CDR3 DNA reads TGTGCCAGCCGTAGATTAGGGGCCGTTGAAGGCGACACTGAAGCTTTCTTT.

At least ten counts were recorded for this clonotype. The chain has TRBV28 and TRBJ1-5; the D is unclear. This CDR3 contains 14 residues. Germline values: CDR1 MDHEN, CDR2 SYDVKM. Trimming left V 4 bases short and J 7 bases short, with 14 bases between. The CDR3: CASSSQVARQPQHF. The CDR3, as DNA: TGTGCCAGCAGTTCCCAGGTAGCTCGCCAGCCCCAGCATTTT.

Here the CDR3 DNA reads TGCAGTGCTAGAGATCCCCGGGACTCTAACTATGGCTACACCTTC. As protein: CSARDPRDSNYGYTF. The chain recombines TRBV20-1 with TRBJ1-2; D might be TRBD1 (5 bases). The CDR3 spans 15 residues. Germline CDR1 reads DFQATT; CDR2 reads SNEGSKA (reference sequence). Between the trimmed V and J ends, which lost 0 bases and 0 bases, there was a span of 11 bases.

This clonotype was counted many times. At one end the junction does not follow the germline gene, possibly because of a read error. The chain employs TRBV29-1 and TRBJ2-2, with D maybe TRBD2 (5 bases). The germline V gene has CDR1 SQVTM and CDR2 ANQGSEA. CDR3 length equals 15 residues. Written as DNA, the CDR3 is TGCAGCGTTGTTTCGGCGGACTCGAACACCGGGGAGCTGCTTTTT. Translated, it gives CSVVSADSNTGELLF.

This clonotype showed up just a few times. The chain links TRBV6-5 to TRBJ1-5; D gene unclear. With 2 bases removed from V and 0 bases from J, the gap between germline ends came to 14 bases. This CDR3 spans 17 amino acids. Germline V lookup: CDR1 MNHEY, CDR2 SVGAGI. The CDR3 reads CASSYPGSQYSNQPQHF. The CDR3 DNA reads TGTGCCAGCAGTTACCCAGGTTCCCAATATAGCAATCAGCCCCAGCATTTT.

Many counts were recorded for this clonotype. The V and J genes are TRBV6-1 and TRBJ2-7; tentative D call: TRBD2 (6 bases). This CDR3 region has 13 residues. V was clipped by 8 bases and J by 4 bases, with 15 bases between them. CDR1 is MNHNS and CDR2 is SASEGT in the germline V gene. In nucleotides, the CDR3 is TGTGCCAGCCTCTTCCCCGGGGGATACGAGCAGTACTTC. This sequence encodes CASLFPGGYEQYF.

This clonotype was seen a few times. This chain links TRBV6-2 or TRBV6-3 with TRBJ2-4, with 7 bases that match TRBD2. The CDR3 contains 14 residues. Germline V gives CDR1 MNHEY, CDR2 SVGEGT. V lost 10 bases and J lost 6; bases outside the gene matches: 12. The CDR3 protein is CATIDSGGTNIQYF. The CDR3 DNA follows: TGTGCCACCATCGACTCGGGGGGAACAAACATTCAGTACTTC.

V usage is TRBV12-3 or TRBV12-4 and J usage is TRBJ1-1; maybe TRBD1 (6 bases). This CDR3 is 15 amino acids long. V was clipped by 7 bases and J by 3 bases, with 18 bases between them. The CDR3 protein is CASTLRGRADTEAFF. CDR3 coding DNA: TGTGCCAGCACCCTCAGGGGCCGGGCGGACACTGAAGCTTTCTTT.

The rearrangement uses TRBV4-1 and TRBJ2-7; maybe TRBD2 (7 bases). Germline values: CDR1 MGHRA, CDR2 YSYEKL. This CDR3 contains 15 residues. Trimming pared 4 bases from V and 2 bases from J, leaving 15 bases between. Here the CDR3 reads CASSRDGGLPYEQYF. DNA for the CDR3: TGCGCCAGCAGCCGGGACGGGGGGCTACCCTACGAGCAGTACTTC.

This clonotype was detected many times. CDR3 sequence (DNA): TGCGCCAGCAGCCAAGATGTAAGGGGAGGAGGAGAGACCCAGTACTTC. Encoded protein: CASSQDVRGGGETQYF. The chain carries TRBV4-3 and TRBJ2-5, with a weak D call TRBD2 (6 bases). The CDR3 loop spans 16 amino acids. Trimming removed 0 bases at V and 4 bases at J, with 15 bases between. From germline, CDR1 is LGHNA and CDR2 YSLEER.

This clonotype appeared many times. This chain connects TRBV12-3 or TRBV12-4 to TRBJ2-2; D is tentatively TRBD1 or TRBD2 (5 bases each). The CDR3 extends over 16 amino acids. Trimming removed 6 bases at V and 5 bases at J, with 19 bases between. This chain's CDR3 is CASRPTGTSGTGELFF. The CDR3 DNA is TGTGCCAGCAGACCTACCGGGACCTCGGGAACCGGGGAGCTGTTTTTT.

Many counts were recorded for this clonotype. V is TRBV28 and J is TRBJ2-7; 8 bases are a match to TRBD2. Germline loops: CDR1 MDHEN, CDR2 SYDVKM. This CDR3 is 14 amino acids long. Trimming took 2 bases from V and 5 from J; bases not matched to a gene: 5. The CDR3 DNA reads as TGTGCCAGCAGTTTAGCGGGAGGAGGGAACGAGCAGTACTTC. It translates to CASSLAGGGNEQYF.

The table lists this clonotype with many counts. The CDR3 here is CASTAGQLLPGELFF. The DNA of the CDR3 is TGTGCCAGTACAGCGGGACAACTCCTCCCCGGGGAGCTGTTTTTT. V is TRBV19 and J is TRBJ2-2; D may be TRBD2 (7 bases). V was shortened by 7 bases and J by 6 bases, with 18 bases between the two germline ends. This CDR3 spans 15 amino acids. The germline gives CDR1 LNHDA, CDR2 SQIVND (reference sequence).

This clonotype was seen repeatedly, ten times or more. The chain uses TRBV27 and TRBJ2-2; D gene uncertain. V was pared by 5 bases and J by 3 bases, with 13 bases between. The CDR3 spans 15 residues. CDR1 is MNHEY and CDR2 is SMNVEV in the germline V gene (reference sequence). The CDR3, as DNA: TGTGCCAGCAGTCGACTCCCCTGGGACACCGGGGAGCTGTTTTTT. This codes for CASSRLPWDTGELFF.

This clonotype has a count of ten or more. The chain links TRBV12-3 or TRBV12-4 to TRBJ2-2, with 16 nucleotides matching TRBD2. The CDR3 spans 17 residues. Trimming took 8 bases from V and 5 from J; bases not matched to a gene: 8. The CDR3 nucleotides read TGTGCCAGCCGGCCGACGGGACTAGCGGGAGGGACCGGGGAGCTGTTTTTT. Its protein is CASRPTGLAGGTGELFF.

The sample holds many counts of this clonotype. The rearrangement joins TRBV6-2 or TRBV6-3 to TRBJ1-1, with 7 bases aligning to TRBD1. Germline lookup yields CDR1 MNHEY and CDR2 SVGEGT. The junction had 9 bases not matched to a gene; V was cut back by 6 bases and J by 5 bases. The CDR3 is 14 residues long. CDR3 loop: CASSPTGLTTEAFF. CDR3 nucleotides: TGTGCCAGCAGCCCGACAGGGCTGACTACTGAAGCTTTCTTT.